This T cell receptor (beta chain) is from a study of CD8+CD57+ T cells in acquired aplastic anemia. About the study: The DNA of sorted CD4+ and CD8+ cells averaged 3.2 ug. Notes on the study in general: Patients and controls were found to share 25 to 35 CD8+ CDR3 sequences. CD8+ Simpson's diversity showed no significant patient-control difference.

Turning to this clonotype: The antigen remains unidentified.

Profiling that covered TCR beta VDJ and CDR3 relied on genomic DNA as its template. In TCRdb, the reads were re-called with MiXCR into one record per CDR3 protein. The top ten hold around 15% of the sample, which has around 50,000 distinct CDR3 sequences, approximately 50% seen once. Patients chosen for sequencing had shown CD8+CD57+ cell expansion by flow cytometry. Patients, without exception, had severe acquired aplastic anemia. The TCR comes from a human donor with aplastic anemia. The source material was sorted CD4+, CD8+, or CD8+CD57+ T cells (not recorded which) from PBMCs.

CDR3 amino acids: CSANTQTGKQGGYNEQFF. In DNA, the CDR3 is TGCAGTGCTAATACACAAACAGGGAAGCAGGGGGGGTACAATGAGCAGTTCTTC. The chain links TRBV20-1 to TRBJ2-1, with D possibly being TRBD1 or TRBD2 (7 bases each). CDR1 and CDR2 from the germline V gene are DFQATT and SNEGSKA (reference sequence). The CDR3 is 18 amino acids. Trimming cost V 4 bases and J 4 bases, with 26 bases left between them.